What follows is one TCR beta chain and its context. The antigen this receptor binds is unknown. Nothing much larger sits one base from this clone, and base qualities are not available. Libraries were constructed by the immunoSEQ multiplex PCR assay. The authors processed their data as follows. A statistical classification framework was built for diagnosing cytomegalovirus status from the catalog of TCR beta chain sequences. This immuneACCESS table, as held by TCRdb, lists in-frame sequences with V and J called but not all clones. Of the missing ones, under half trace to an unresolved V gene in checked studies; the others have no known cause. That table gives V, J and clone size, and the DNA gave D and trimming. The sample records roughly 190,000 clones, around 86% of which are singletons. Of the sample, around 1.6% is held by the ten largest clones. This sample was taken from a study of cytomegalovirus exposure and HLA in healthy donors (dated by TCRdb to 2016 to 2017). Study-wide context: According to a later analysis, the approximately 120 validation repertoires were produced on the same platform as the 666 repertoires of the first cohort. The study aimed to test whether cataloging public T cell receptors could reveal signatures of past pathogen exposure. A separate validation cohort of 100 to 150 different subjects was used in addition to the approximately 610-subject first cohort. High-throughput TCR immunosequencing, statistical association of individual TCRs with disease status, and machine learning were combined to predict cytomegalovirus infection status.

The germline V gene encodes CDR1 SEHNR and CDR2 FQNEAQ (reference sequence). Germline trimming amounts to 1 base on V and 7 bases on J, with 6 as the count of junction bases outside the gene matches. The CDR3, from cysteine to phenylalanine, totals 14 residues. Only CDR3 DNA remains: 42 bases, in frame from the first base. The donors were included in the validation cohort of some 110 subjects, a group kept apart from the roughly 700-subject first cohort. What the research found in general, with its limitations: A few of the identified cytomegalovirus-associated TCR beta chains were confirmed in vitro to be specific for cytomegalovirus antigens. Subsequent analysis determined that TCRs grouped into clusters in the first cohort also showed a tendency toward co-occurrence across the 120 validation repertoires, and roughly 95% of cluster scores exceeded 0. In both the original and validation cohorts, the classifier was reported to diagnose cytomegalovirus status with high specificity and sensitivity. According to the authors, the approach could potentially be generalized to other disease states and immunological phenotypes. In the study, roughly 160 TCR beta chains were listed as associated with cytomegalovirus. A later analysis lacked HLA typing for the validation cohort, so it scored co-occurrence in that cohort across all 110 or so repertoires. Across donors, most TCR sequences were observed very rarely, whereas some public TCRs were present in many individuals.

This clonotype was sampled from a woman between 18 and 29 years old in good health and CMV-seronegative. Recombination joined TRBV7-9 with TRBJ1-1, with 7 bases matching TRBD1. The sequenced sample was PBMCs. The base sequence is TGTGCCAGCAGCTTAGGACAGGGAGGCAGTGAAGCTTTCTTT. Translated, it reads CASSLGQGGSEAFF.